This T cell receptor beta chain derives from a study of T cells in Graves' hyperthyroidism and ophthalmopathy. Trimming pared 1 base from V and 4 bases from J, leaving 13 bases between. Germline V gene lookup returns CDR1 LGHDT and CDR2 YNNKEL (reference sequence). This CDR3 is 16 amino acids long. The authors took PBMCs from roughly 9.3 ml fresh peripheral blood. About this clonotype: Its antigen is not identified.

General study points: Median prediction lead before ophthalmopathy onset was about 6.5 months with the model. A model using 13 V-J features told ophthalmopathy apart from stable hyperthyroidism. The majority of expanded thyroid clonotypes above 0.001 also appeared in blood.

Authors of the study amplified TCR beta CDR3 regions from RNA transcripts. First-round RT-PCR with HTBI primers amplified the TCR CDR3 region. TCRdb analysed the multiplex PCR reads with MiXCR anew, one entry per CDR3 protein. Of about 610,000 distinct CDR3 sequences listed, approximately 15% were seen once; the top ten hold approximately 4.3%. The V gene is TRBV3-1, the J gene TRBJ2-2; D not resolved. Sequenced: blood. This TCR came from a woman in her forties with Graves' ophthalmopathy. Written as DNA, the CDR3 is TGTGCCAGCAGCCAAGTATTGGACCCAAGCACCGGGGAGCTGTTTTTT. This translates into CASSQVLDPSTGELFF.